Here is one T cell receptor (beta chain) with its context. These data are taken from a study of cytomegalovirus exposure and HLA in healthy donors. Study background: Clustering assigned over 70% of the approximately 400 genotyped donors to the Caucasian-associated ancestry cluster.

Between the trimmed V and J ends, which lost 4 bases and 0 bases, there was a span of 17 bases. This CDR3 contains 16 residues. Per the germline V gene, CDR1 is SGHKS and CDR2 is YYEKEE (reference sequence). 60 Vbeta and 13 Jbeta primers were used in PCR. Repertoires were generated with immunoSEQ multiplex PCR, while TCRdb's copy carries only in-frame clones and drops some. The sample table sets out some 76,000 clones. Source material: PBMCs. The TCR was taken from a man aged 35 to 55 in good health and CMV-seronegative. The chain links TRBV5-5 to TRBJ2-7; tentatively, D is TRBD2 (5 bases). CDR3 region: CASSKRADDSSYEQYF. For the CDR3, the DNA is TGTGCCAGCAGCAAACGAGCGGACGATAGCTCCTACGAGCAGTACTTC. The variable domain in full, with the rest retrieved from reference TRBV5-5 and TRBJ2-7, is DAGVTQSPTHLIKTRGQQVTLRCSPISGHKSVSWYQQVLGQGPQFIFQYYEKEERGRGNFPDRFSARQFPNYSSELNVNALLLGDSALYLCASSKRADDSSYEQYFGPGTRLTVT.